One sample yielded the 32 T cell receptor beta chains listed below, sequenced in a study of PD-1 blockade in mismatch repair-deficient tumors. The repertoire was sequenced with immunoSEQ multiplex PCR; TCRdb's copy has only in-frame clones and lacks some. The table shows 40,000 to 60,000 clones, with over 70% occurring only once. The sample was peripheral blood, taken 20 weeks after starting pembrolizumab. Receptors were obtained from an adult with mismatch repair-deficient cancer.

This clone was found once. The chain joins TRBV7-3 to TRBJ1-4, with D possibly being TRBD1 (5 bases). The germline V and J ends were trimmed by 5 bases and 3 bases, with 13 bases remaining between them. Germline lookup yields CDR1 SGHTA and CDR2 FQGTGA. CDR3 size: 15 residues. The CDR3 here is CASSPSGGPNEKLFF. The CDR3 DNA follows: TGTGCCAGCAGCCCTTCGGGGGGACCTAATGAAAAACTGTTTTTT.

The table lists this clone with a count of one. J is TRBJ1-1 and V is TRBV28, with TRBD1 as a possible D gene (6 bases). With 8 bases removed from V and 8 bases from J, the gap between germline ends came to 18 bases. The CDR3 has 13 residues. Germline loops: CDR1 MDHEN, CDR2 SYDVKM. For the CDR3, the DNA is TGTGCCAGCTGCCTCCCGGGGGGGGCCGAAGCTTTCTTT. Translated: CASCLPGGAEAFF.

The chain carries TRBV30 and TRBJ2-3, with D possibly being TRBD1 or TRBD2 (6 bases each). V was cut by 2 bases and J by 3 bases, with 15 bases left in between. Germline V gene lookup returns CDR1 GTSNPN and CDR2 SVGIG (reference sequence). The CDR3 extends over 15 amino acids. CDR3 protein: CAWSLGGQSTDTQYF. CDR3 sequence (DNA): TGTGCCTGGAGTTTAGGGGGGCAGTCTACAGATACGCAGTATTTT.

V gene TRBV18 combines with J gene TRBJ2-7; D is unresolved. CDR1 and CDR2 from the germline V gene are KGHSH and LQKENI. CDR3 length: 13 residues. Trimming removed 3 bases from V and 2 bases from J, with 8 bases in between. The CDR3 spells CASSPDGAYEQYF. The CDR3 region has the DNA TGTGCCAGCTCACCGGACGGAGCCTACGAGCAGTACTTC. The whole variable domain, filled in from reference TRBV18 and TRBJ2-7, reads NAGVMQNPRHLVRRRGQEARLRCSPMKGHSHVYWYRQLPEEGLKFMVYLQKENIIDESGMPKERFSAEFPKEGPSILRIQQVVRGDSAAYFCASSPDGAYEQYFGPGTRLTVT.

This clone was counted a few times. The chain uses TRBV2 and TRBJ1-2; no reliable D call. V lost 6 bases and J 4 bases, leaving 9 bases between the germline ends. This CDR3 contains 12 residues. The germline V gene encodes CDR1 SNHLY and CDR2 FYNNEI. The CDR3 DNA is TGTGCCAGCAGAGGACGGTTCTATGGCTACACCTTC. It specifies CASRGRFYGYTF.

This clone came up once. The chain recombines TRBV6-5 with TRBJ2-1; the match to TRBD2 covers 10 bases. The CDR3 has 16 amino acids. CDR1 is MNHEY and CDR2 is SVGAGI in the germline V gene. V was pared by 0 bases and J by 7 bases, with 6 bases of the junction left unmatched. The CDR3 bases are TGTGCCAGCAGTTACTCTAGAGCGGGAGGGAGAAATGAGCAGTTCTTC. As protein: CASSYSRAGGRNEQFF.

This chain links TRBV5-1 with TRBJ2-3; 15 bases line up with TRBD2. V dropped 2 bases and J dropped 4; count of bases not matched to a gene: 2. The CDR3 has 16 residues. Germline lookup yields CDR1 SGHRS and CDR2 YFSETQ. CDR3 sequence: CASSLGLAGGPDTQYF. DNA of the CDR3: TGCGCCAGCAGCTTAGGACTAGCGGGAGGGCCAGATACGCAGTATTTT.

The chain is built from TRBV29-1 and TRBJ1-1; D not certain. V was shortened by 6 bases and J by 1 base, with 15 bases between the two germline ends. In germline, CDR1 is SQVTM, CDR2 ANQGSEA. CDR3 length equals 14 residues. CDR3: CSVARPPGNTEAFF. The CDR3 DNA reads TGCAGCGTCGCCAGACCCCCAGGGAACACTGAAGCTTTCTTT.

The chain's CDR3 is CASSGPTKTGGYGYTF. CDR3 bases: TGTGCCAGCAGTGGCCCTACTAAGACAGGGGGCTATGGCTACACCTTC. The chain is built from TRBV6-1 and TRBJ1-2, with 9 bases identical to TRBD1. The germline CDR1 and CDR2 sequences are MNHNS and SASEGT. V dropped 4 bases and J dropped 4; count of bases not matched to a gene: 10. The CDR3 runs 16 residues.

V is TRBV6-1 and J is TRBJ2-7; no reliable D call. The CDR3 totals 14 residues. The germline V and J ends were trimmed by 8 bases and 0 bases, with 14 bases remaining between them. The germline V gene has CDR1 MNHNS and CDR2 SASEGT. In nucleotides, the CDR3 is TGTGCCAGCCTCCGAGGACCCTCCTCCTACGAGCAGTACTTC. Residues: CASLRGPSSYEQYF.

The DNA of the CDR3 is TGTGCCAGCATACCCGACACTTCCTACAATGAGCAGTTCTTC. Protein product: CASIPDTSYNEQFF. The genes are TRBV2 and TRBJ2-1; no clear D. Deletions cut 7 bases from V and 1 base from J, with 11 bases between. Germline CDR1 and CDR2: SNHLY and FYNNEI. There are 14 residues in the CDR3.

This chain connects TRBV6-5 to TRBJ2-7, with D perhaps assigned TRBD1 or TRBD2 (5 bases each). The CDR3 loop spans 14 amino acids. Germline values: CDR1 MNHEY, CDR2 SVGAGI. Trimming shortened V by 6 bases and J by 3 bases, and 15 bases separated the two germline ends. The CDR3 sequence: CASRRRAQGYEQYF. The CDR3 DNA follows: TGTGCCAGCAGGAGGCGGGCCCAGGGCTACGAGCAGTACTTC.

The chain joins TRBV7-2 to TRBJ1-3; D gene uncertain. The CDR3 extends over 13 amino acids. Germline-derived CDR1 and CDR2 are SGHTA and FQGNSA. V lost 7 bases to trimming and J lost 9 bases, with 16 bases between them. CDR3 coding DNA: TGTGCCAGCAAAGACCCACTCCCCGGCACCATATATTTT. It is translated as CASKDPLPGTIYF.

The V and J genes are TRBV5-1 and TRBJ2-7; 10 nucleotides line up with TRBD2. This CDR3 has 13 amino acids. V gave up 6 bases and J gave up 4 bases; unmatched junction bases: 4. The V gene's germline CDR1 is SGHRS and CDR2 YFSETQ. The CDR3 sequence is CASKRTSGYEQYF. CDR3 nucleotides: TGCGCCAGCAAAAGGACTAGCGGATACGAGCAGTACTTC.

The CDR3 coding sequence is TGTGCCAGCAGCTTCCCCCGGGGAGGGCTAGCGGGGGACAATGAGCAGTTCTTC. As protein: CASSFPRGGLAGDNEQFF. The rearrangement joins TRBV7-9 to TRBJ2-1; 10 nucleotides align to TRBD2. The CDR3 loop spans 18 amino acids. Trimming at V came to 3 bases and at J to 5 bases, leaving 13 bases not matched to a gene. Germline CDR1 SEHNR, CDR2 FQNEAQ (reference sequence). The whole variable domain, filled in from reference TRBV7-9 and TRBJ2-1, reads DTGVSQNPRHKITKRGQNVTFRCDPISEHNRLYWYRQTLGQGPEFLTYFQNEAQLEKSRLLSDRFSAERPKGSFSTLEIQRTEQGDSAMYLCASSFPRGGLAGDNEQFFGPGTRLTVL.

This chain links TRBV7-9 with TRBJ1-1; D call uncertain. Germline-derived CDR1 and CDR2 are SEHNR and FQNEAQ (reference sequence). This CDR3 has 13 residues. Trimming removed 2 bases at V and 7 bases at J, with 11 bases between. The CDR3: CASSLKEGGEAFF. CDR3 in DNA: TGTGCCAGCAGCTTAAAAGAGGGCGGTGAAGCTTTCTTT.

This CDR3 is CASTLAGGIGTGELFF. The CDR3 DNA follows: TGTGCTAGTACACTAGCGGGAGGGATCGGCACCGGGGAGCTGTTTTTT. The rearrangement uses TRBV12-5 and TRBJ2-2; 13 bases are a match to TRBD2. The CDR3 is 16 residues long. Germline V lookup: CDR1 LGHNT, CDR2 FRNRAP. V trimming: 8 bases; J trimming: 4 bases; junction bases outside the gene matches: 7.

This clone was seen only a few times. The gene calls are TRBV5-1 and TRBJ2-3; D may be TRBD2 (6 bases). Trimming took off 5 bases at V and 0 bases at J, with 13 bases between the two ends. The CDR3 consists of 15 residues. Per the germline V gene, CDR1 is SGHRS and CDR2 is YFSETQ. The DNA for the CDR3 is TGCGCCAGCAGGGCCGACGCGGGGAGCACAGATACGCAGTATTTT. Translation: CASRADAGSTDTQYF.

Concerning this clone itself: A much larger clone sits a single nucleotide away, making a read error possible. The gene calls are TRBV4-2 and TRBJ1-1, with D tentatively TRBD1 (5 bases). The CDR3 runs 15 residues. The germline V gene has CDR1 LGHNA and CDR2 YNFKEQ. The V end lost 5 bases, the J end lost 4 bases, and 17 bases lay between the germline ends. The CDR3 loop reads CASSFSGAGGTEAFF. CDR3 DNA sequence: TGTGCCAGCAGCTTCTCCGGGGCTGGGGGCACTGAAGCTTTCTTT.

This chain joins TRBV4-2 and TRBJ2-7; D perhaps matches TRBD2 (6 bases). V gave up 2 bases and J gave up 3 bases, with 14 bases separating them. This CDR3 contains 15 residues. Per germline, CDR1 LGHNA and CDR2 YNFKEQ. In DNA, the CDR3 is TGTGCCAGCAGCCAATCTCCGGGGGACGTCTACGAGCAGTACTTC. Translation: CASSQSPGDVYEQYF.

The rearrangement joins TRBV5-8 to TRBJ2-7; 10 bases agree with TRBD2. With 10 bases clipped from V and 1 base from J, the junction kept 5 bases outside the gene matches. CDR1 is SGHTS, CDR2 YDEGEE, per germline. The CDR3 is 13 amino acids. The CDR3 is CAGLAERSYEQYF. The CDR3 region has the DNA TGTGCCGGACTAGCGGAACGATCCTACGAGCAGTACTTC.

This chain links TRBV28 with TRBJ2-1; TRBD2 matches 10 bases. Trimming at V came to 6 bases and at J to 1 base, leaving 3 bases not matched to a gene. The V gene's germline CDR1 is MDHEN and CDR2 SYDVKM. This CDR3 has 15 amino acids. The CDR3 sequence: CASSLAGVSYNEQFF. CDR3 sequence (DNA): TGTGCCAGCAGCCTAGCGGGAGTATCCTACAATGAGCAGTTCTTC.

CDR3 sequence (DNA): TGTGCCAGCAGCTTAGGGACTTCGAAGCCCACAGATACGCAGTATTTT. Residues: CASSLGTSKPTDTQYF. The chain combines TRBV7-8 with TRBJ2-3; tentative D call: TRBD2 (5 bases). The germline V gene encodes CDR1 SGHVS and CDR2 FQNEAQ. The ends were cut back, 1 base at V and 2 bases at J, with 13 bases in the middle. The length of the CDR3 is 16 residues.

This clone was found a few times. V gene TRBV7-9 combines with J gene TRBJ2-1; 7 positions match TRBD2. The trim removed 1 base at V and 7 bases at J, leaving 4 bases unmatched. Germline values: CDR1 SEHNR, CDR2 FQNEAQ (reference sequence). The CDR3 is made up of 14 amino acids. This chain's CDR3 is CASSLVAGSNEQFF. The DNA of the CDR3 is TGTGCCAGCAGCTTAGTAGCGGGTTCTAATGAGCAGTTCTTC. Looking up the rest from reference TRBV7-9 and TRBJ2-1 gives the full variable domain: DTGVSQNPRHKITKRGQNVTFRCDPISEHNRLYWYRQTLGQGPEFLTYFQNEAQLEKSRLLSDRFSAERPKGSFSTLEIQRTEQGDSAMYLCASSLVAGSNEQFFGPGTRLTVL.

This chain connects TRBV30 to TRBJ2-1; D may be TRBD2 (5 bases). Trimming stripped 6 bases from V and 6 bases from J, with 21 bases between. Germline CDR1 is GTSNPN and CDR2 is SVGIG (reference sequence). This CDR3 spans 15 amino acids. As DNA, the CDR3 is TGTGCCTGCCACGGAGAAAGCGGAGAAATCAATGAGCAGTTCTTC. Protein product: CACHGESGEINEQFF.

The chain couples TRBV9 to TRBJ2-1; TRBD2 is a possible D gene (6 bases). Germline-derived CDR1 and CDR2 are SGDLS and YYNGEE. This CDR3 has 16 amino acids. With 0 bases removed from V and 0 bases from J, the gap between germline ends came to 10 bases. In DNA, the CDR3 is TGTGCCAGCAGCGTAGCGGGAGCGGGCTCCTACAATGAGCAGTTCTTC. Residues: CASSVAGAGSYNEQFF.

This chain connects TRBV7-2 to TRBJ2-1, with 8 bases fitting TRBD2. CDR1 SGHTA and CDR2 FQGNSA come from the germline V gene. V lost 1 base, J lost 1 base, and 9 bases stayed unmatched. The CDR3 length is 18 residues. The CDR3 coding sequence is TGTGCCAGCAGCTTAGGTGGGGGCAGCGGGGGATCCTACAATGAGCAGTTCTTC. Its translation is CASSLGGGSGGSYNEQFF. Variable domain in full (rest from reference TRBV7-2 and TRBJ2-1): GAGVSQSPSNKVTEKGKDVELRCDPISGHTALYWYRQSLGQGLEFLIYFQGNSAPDKSGLPSDRFSAERTGGSVSTLTIQRTQQEDSAVYLCASSLGGGSGGSYNEQFFGPGTRLTVL.

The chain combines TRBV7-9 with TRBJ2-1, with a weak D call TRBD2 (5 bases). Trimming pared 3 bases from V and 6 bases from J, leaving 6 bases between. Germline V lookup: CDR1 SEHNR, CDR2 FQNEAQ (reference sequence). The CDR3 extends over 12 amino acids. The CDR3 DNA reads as TGTGCCAGCAGCTTCGGGATCAATGAGCAGTTCTTC. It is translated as CASSFGINEQFF. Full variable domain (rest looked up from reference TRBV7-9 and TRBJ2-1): DTGVSQNPRHKITKRGQNVTFRCDPISEHNRLYWYRQTLGQGPEFLTYFQNEAQLEKSRLLSDRFSAERPKGSFSTLEIQRTEQGDSAMYLCASSFGINEQFFGPGTRLTVL.

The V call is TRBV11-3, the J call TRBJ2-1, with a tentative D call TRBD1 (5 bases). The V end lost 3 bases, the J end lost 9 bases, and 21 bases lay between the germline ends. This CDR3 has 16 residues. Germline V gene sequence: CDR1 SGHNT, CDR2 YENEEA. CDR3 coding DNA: TGTGCCAGCAGCTTTCGCCCTAGACAGAACTCGGGTGAGCAGTTCTTC. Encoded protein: CASSFRPRQNSGEQFF.

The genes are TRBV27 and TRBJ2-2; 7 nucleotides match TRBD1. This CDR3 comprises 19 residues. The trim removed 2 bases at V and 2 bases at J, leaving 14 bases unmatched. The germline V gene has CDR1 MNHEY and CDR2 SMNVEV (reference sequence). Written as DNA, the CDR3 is TGTGCCAGCAGTTTACCGAAGACAGGGTATCCAATTAACACCGGGGAGCTGTTTTTT. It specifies CASSLPKTGYPINTGELFF.

The CDR3 sequence is CASSQQGYSGNTIYF. CDR3 coding DNA: TGTGCCAGTAGCCAACAGGGGTACTCTGGAAACACCATATATTTT. V and J are TRBV19 and TRBJ1-3, with 7 bases fitting TRBD1. This CDR3 has 15 residues. Germline loops: CDR1 LNHDA, CDR2 SQIVND (reference sequence). V shed 6 bases, J shed 0 bases, and the junction held 5 bases outside the gene matches.

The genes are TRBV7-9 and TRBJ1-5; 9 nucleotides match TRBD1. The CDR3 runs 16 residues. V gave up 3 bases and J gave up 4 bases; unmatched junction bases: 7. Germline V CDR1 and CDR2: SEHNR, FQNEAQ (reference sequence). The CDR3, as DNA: TGTGCCAGCAGCTTCGGGGACAGGGTGTCTAATCAGCCCCAGCATTTT. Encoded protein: CASSFGDRVSNQPQHF.